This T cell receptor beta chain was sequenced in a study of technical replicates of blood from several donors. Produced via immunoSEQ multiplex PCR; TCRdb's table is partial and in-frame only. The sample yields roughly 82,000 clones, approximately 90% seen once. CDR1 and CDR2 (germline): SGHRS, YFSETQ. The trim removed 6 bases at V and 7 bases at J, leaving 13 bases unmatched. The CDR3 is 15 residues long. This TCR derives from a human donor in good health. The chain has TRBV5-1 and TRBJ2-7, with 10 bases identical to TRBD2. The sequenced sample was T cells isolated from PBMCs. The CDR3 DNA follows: TGCGCCAGCAACTCCGGGACTAGCGTCGCTAATGAGCAGTACTTC. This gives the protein CASNSGTSVANEQYF.